The 3 T cell receptor beta chains below were found in one sample sequenced in a study of blood T cell repertoires in COVID-19. Clones were read by immunoSEQ multiplex PCR, and TCRdb kept only the in-frame ones, dropping some. The repertoire holds 150,000 to 200,000 clones, 89% seen once, with about 7% in the top ten. The sample was peripheral blood. The origin of the receptors is a man aged 40-49 years with acute or convalescent COVID-19.

This chain links TRBV28 with TRBJ2-7; 9 nucleotides align to TRBD2. The germline V gene has CDR1 MDHEN and CDR2 SYDVKM. Trimming at V came to 2 bases and at J to 6 bases, leaving 11 bases not matched to a gene. CDR3 size: 16 residues. The CDR3 bases are TGTGCCAGCAGTTTAACCCGTGGCGGGGGGGCTTCCGAGCAGTACTTC. This codes for CASSLTRGGGASEQYF.

The rearrangement joins TRBV4-3 to TRBJ1-4; 8 bases map to TRBD1. The CDR3 totals 17 residues. Germline trimming cut 0 bases from V and 2 bases from J; bases unmatched to any gene: 5. CDR1 and CDR2 (germline): LGHNA, YSLEER. CDR3 amino acids: CASSQDGRGRTNEKLFF. CDR3 coding DNA: TGCGCCAGCAGCCAAGACGGCAGGGGGCGGACTAATGAAAAACTGTTTTTT.

V gene TRBV19 combines with J gene TRBJ1-5; D remains unclear. The ends were cut back, 2 bases at V and 4 bases at J, with 6 bases in the middle. CDR1 is LNHDA and CDR2 is SQIVND in the germline V gene (reference sequence). The CDR3 totals 13 residues. CDR3 coding DNA: TGTGCCAGTAGTATAACCAGGAATCAGCCCCAGCATTTT. It yields the protein CASSITRNQPQHF.